This T cell receptor (beta chain) was recorded in a study of monozygotic twins with inflammatory bowel disease. General study findings and limits: The inverse Simpson measure of TCRbeta diversity was lower in IBD patients than in healthy co-twins. Support was absent for any single strong signal or clonotype linked to IBD.

Germline lookup yields CDR1 SGHRS and CDR2 YFSETQ. CDR3 length: 13 residues. Note on this clonotype: What it recognizes is unknown.

TCRdb re-called the 5' RACE reads and gives one entry per CDR3 protein, without DNA. The sample has approximately 150,000 distinct CDR3 sequences. Blood was drawn once per donor, and each sample measured approximately 2.4 ml. No T cells were sorted before total RNA was taken from whole blood. The sequenced sample was blood. V and J are TRBV5-1 and TRBJ2-2. This TCR was recovered from a human donor with ulcerative colitis or Crohn's disease, or a healthy co-twin of an affected twin (not recorded which). The CDR3 loop is CASSLGPTGELFF.